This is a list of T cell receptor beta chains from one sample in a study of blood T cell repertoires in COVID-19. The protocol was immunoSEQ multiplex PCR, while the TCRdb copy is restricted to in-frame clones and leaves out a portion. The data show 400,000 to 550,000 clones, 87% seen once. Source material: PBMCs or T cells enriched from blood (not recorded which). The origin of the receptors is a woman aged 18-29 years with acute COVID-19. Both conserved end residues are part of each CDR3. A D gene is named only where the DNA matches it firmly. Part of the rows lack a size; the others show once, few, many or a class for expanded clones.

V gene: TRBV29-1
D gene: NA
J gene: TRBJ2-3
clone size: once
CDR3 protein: CSADGTFNTDTQYF
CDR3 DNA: TGCAGCGCGGACGGGACTTTTAACACAGATACGCAGTATTTT

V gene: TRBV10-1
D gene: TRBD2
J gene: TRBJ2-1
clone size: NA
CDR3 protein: CASSGLAGAEQFF
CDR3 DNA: TGCGCCAGCAGTGGACTAGCGGGAGCTGAGCAGTTCTTC

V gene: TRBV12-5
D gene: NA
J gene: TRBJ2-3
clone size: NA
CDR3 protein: CASGSPPTSTDTQYF
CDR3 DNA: TGTGCTAGTGGTTCCCCCCCCACTAGCACAGATACGCAGTATTTT

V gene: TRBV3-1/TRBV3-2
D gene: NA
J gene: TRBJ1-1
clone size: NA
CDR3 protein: CASSPMRDTEAFF
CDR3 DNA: TGTGCCAGCAGCCCGATGAGGGACACTGAAGCTTTCTTT

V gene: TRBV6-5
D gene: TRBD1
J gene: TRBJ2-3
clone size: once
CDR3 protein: CASRRTGSGTDTQYF
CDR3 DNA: TGTGCCAGCAGGCGGACAGGGTCGGGCACAGATACGCAGTATTTT

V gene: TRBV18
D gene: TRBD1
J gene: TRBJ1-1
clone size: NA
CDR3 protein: CASSPGQGANTEAFF
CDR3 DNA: TGTGCCAGCTCACCCGGACAGGGGGCAAACACTGAAGCTTTCTTT

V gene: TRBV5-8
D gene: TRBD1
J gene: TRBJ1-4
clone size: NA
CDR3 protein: CASSLSTGGPLTEKLFF
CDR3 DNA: TGTGCCAGCAGCTTATCGACAGGGGGACCCTTGACTGAAAAACTGTTTTTT

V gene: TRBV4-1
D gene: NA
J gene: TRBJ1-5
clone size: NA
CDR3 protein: CASSQAPADQPQHF
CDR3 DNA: TGCGCCAGCAGCCAAGCCCCGGCGGATCAGCCCCAGCATTTT

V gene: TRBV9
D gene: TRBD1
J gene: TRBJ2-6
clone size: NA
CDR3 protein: CASSVDPGQGAPGANVLTF
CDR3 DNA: TGTGCCAGCAGCGTAGACCCGGGACAGGGGGCACCTGGGGCCAACGTCCTGACTTTC

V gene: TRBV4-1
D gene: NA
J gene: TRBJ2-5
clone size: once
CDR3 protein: CASSQGTEKGVDETQYF
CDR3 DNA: TGCGCCAGCAGCCAAGGTACGGAGAAAGGGGTTGACGAGACCCAGTACTTC

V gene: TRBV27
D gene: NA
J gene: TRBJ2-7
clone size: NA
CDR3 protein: CASSLSSQGGLYEQYF
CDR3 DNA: TGTGCCAGCAGTTTATCTTCCCAGGGAGGACTATACGAGCAGTACTTC

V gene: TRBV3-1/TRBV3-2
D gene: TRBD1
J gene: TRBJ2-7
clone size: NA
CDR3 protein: CASSQGGTDTYEQYF
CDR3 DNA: TGTGCCAGCAGCCAAGGGGGGACAGACACCTACGAGCAGTACTTC

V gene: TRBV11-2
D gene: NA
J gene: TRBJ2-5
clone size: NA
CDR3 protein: CASSLGYTRETQYF
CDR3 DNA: TGTGCCAGCAGCTTAGGGTACACCCGAGAGACCCAGTACTTC

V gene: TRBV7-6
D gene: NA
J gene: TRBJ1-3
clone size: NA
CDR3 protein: CASSFYGTHDSGNTIYF
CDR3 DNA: TGTGCCAGCAGCTTTTACGGGACACACGACTCTGGAAACACCATATATTTT

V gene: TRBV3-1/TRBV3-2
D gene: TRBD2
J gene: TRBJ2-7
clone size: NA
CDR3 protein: CASSPGLAGGGEQYF
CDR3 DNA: TGTGCCAGCAGCCCAGGACTAGCGGGGGGCGGCGAGCAGTACTTC

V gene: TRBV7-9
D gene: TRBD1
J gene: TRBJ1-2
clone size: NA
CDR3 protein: CASSTDRAVYTF
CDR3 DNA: TGTGCCAGCAGTACCGACAGGGCTGTCTACACCTTC

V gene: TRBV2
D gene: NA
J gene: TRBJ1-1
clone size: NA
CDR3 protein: CASTEEVRAEAFF
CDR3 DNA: TGTGCCAGCACCGAAGAGGTGCGCGCTGAAGCTTTCTTT

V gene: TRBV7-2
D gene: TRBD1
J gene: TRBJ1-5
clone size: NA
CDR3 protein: CASSLGQGSNQPQHF
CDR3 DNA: TGTGCCAGCAGCTTAGGACAGGGGAGCAATCAGCCCCAGCATTTT

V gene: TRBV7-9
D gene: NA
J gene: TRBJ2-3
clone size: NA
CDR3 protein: CASSLASGRDTQYF
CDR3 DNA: TGTGCCAGCAGCTTAGCTAGCGGACGAGATACGCAGTATTTT

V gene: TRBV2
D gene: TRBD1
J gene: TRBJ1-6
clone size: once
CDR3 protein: CASSGTGPNSPLHF
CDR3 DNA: TGTGCCAGCAGTGGGACAGGGCCCAATTCACCCCTCCACTTT

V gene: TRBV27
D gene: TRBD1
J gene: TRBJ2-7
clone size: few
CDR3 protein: CASRYRGPSSYEQYF
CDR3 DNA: TGTGCCAGTAGATACAGGGGCCCGAGCTCCTACGAGCAGTACTTC

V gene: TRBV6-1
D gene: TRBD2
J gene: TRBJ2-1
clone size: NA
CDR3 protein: CASSEGFLLRTRNEQFF
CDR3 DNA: TGTGCCAGCAGTGAAGGGTTCCTTCTTAGGACTAGGAATGAGCAGTTCTTC

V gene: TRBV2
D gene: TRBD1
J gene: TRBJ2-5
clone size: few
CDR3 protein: CASSRDSQETQYF
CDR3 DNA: TGTGCCAGCAGTCGGGACAGCCAAGAGACCCAGTACTTC

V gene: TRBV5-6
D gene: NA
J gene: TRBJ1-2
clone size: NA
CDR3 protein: CASSLGGDLPETRGYTF
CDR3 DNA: TGTGCCAGCAGCTTGGGCGGTGATCTGCCGGAGACGCGGGGCTACACCTTC

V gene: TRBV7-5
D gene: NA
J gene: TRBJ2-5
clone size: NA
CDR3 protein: CARSFLRGVAGEQETQYF
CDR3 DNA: TGTGCCAGAAGCTTTCTCAGAGGAGTAGCGGGGGAGCAAGAGACCCAGTACTTC

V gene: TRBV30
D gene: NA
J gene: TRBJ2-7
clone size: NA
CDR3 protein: CAWSRGLLNEQYF
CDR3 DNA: TGTGCCTGGAGCCGGGGTCTCCTTAACGAGCAGTACTTC

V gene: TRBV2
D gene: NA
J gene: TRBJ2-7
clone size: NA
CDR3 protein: CASSEVTASYEQYF
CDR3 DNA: TGTGCCAGCAGTGAAGTGACAGCCTCCTACGAGCAGTACTTC

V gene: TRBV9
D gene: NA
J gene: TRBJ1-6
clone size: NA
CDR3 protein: CASSPRQDSSSPLHF
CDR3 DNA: TGTGCCAGCAGCCCCAGACAGGATAGTAGTTCACCCCTCCACTTT

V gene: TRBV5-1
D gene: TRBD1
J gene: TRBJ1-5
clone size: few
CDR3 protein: CASSAGTGATNQPQHF
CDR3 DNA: TGCGCCAGCAGCGCCGGGACAGGGGCCACCAATCAGCCCCAGCATTTT

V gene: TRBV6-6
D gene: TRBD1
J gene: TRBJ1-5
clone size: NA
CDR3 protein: CASSHRPAGGGNQPQHF
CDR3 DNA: TGTGCCAGCAGTCACCGGCCCGCAGGGGGAGGCAATCAGCCCCAGCATTTT

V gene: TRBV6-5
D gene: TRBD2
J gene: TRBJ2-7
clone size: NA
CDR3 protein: CASRNGLAGLYEQYF
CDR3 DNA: TGTGCCAGCAGGAACGGACTAGCGGGACTCTACGAGCAGTACTTC

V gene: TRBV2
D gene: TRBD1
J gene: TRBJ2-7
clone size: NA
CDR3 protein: CASSEGTGLYEQYF
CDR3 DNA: TGTGCCAGCAGTGAAGGGACAGGACTCTACGAGCAGTACTTC

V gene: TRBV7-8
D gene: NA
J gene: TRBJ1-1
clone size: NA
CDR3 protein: CASSLRQWNTEAFF
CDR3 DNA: TGTGCCAGCAGCTTAAGACAGTGGAACACTGAAGCTTTCTTT

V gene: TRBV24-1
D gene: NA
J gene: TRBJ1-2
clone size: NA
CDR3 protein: CATSAPGGVGGYTF
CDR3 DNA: TGTGCCACCAGTGCCCCCGGAGGGGTGGGTGGCTACACCTTC

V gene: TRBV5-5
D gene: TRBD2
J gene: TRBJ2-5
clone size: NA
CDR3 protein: CASSSGGLAGSQETQYF
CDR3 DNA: TGTGCCAGCAGCTCAGGGGGACTAGCGGGGAGCCAAGAGACCCAGTACTTC

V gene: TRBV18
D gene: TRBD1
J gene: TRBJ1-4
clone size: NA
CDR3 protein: CASSGQGGNEKLFF
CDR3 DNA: TGTGCCAGCTCCGGACAGGGAGGTAATGAAAAACTGTTTTTT

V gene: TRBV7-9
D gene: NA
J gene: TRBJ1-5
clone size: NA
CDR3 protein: CASSLEGSSNQPQHF
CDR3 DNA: TGTGCCAGCAGCTTGGAGGGGTCGAGCAATCAGCCCCAGCATTTT

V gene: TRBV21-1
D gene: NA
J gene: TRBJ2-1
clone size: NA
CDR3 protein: CASSTPGGRQGNEQFF
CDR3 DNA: TGTGCCAGCAGCACCCCGGGGGGGCGCCAGGGGAATGAGCAGTTCTTC

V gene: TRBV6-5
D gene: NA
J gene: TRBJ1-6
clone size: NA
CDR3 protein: CASKDNFRSPLHF
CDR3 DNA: TGTGCCAGCAAGGACAATTTTCGTTCACCCCTCCACTTT

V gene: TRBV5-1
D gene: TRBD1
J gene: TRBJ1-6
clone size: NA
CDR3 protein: CASSLNPGQGDSPLHF
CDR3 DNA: TGCGCCAGCAGCTTGAACCCGGGACAGGGGGATTCACCCCTCCACTTT

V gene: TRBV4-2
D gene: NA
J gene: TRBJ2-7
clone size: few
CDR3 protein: CASSPHLGEQYF
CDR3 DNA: TGTGCCAGCAGCCCCCACCTAGGCGAGCAGTACTTC

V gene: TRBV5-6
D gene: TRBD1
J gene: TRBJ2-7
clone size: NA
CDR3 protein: CASSIGQGAFEQYF
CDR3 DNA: TGTGCCAGCAGCATAGGACAGGGGGCGTTCGAGCAGTACTTC

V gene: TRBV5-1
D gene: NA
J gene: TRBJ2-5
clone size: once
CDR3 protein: CASSLAPDSFNQETQYF
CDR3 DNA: TGCGCCAGCAGCTTGGCCCCAGACAGTTTCAATCAAGAGACCCAGTACTTC

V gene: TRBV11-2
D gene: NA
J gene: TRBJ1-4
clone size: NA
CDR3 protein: CASSLVRGEKLFF
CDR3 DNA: TGTGCCAGCAGCTTAGTGAGGGGGGAAAAACTGTTTTTT

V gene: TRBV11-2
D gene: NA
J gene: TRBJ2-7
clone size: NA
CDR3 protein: CASSHQTSGEQYF
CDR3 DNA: TGTGCCAGCAGCCACCAAACTTCGGGGGAGCAGTACTTC

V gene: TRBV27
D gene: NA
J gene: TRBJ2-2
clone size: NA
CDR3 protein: CASMTFPNTGELFF
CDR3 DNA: TGTGCCAGCATGACTTTCCCGAACACCGGGGAGCTGTTTTTT

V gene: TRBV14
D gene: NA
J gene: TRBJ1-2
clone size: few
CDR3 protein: CASSQGPDYGYTF
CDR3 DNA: TGTGCCAGCAGCCAAGGGCCCGACTATGGCTACACCTTC

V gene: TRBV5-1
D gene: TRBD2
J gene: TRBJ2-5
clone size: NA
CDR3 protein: CASRPAGEDQETQYF
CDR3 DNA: TGCGCCAGCAGACCTGCGGGGGAGGACCAAGAGACCCAGTACTTC

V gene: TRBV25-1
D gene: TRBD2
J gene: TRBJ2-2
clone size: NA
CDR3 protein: CASSEWGGNTGELFF
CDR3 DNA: TGTGCCAGCAGTGAATGGGGGGGGAACACCGGGGAGCTGTTTTTT

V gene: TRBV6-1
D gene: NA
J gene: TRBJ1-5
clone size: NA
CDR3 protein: CASSETPTSPQHF
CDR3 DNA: TGTGCCAGCAGTGAAACCCCCACTTCGCCCCAGCATTTT

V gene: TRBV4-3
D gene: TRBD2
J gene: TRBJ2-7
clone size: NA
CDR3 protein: CASSQGPLAGYEQYF
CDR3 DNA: TGCGCCAGCAGCCAAGGACCACTAGCGGGGTACGAGCAGTACTTC

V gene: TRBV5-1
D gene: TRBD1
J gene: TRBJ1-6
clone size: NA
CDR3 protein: CASSLGRGQGDSPLHF
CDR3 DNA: TGCGCCAGCAGCTTGGGCAGGGGGCAAGGTGATTCACCCCTCCACTTT

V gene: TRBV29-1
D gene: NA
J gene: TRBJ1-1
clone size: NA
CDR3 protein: CSVEVAGMLRTEAFF
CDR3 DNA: TGCAGCGTTGAAGTGGCAGGGATGCTTCGCACTGAAGCTTTCTTT

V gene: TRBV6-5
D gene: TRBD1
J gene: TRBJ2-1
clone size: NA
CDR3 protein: CASRLNRGHEQFF
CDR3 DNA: TGTGCCAGCAGACTGAACAGGGGACACGAGCAGTTCTTC